This is a list of T cell receptor beta chains from one sample in a study of graft-versus-host responses after intestinal transplantation. Generated by immunoSEQ multiplex PCR, the TCRdb table keeps only in-frame clones and is missing some. The sample gives almost 15,000 clones, approximately 70% of which show up once; 20% to 30% is in the top ten. This specimen was ileum tissue, taken 717 days after intestinal transplantation. All receptors come from a human patient who received an intestinal transplant, so some T cells may come from the graft donor. CDR3s include the opening cysteine and the closing phenylalanine or tryptophan. The order of the fields is clone size, V gene, J gene, D gene, CDR3 DNA, CDR3 protein. The D gene is left open where the match is weak. Some rows mark clone size as missing; the rest say once, few, many or name a class of expanded clone.

>few|TRBV27|TRBJ1-1|TRBD1
TGTGCCAGCAGTCGCCGGGACAGCATGAACACTGAAGCTTTCTTT
CASSRRDSMNTEAFF
>few|TRBV9|TRBJ1-1|.
TGTGCCAGCAGCGTAGCGGAGAACACTGAAGCTTTCTTT
CASSVAENTEAFF
>.|TRBV30|TRBJ2-7|.
TGTGCCTGGAGTAAGGGGTACGAGCAGTACTTC
CAWSKGYEQYF
>.|TRBV19|TRBJ2-4|TRBD2
TGTGCCAGTAGTAGAGCGGGGGACAAAAACATTCAGTACTTC
CASSRAGDKNIQYF
>.|TRBV5-1|TRBJ2-5|.
TGCGCCAGCAGCTTACAGGGAGAGACCCAGTACTTC
CASSLQGETQYF
>.|TRBV6-1|TRBJ1-2|TRBD1
TGTGCCAGCAGTGCTATCACAGGGGACGGCTACACCTTC
CASSAITGDGYTF
>.|TRBV7-6|TRBJ1-1|.
TGTGCCAGCAGCTACTTCGTTGAACAGCCGAACACTGAAGCTTTCTTT
CASSYFVEQPNTEAFF
>once|TRBV7-2|TRBJ1-1|.
TGTGCCAGCAGCTTAGTGTCAGGGAAGAACACTGAAGCTTTCTTT
CASSLVSGKNTEAFF
>.|TRBV25-1|TRBJ2-3|TRBD2
TGTGCCAGCAGTCTGGCGGGAGTCACAGATACGCAGTATTTT
CASSLAGVTDTQYF
>.|TRBV11-2|TRBJ2-1|.
TGTGCCAGCAGCTTAGATGATGAGCAGTTCTTC
CASSLDDEQFF
>.|TRBV29-1|TRBJ2-7|TRBD1
TGCAGCGTTGGGGACAGGCCCTACGAGCAGTACTTC
CSVGDRPYEQYF
>.|TRBV4-1|TRBJ2-7|TRBD2
TGCGCCAGCAGCCAAGATTTCGGGAGGAGCTCCTACGAGCAGTACTTC
CASSQDFGRSSYEQYF
>.|TRBV30|TRBJ1-6|.
TGTGCCTGGAGGGCCTGGAGTAATTCACCCCTCCACTTT
CAWRAWSNSPLHF
>.|TRBV4-1|TRBJ1-6|.
TGCGCCAGCAGCCAGGGGCCCCAAACATATAATTCACCCCTCCACTTT
CASSQGPQTYNSPLHF
>.|TRBV19|TRBJ1-2|TRBD1
TGTGCCAGTAGTGTTACAGGGGGATATGGCTACACCTTC
CASSVTGGYGYTF
>.|TRBV19|TRBJ1-5|.
TGTGCCAGTAGTATAGGACAGCTAAATCAGCCCCAGCATTTT
CASSIGQLNQPQHF
>.|TRBV28|TRBJ1-5|.
TGTGCCAGTAGAAAACAAGCCAGAATGTTGAATCAGCCCCAGCATTTT
CASRKQARMLNQPQHF
>.|TRBV2|TRBJ2-5|.
TGTGCCAGCAGCAGGGTAGAGACCCAGTACTTC
CASSRVETQYF
>once|TRBV2|TRBJ2-1|TRBD2
TGTGCCAGCAGTGCGCGAGCGGGAGGGCCAAGCAATGAGCAGTTCTTC
CASSARAGGPSNEQFF
>.|TRBV9|TRBJ1-1|.
TGTGCCAGCAGCGTAGGGGGGACGAACACTGAAGCTTTCTTT
CASSVGGTNTEAFF
>few|TRBV19|TRBJ1-2|TRBD1
TGTGCCAGTATCCCGGAGACAGGGATGAACTATGGCTACACCTTC
CASIPETGMNYGYTF
>.|TRBV4-1|TRBJ2-3|TRBD2
TGCGCCAGCAGCCAACTCGCCGGGACTAGGAGCACAGATACGCAGTATTTT
CASSQLAGTRSTDTQYF
>.|TRBV5-1|TRBJ2-1|TRBD2
TGCGCCAGCAGCTTACTAGCGGGAGGGCAGTTCTTC
CASSLLAGGQFF
>.|TRBV15|TRBJ1-2|.
TGTGCCACCAGCAGAGATCGTAGGGAGACCGTCGCCTACACCTTC
CATSRDRRETVAYTF
>.|TRBV29-1|TRBJ1-1|.
TGCAGCGTTAGGGAGTACACTGAAGCTTTCTTT
CSVREYTEAFF
>.|TRBV27|TRBJ2-7|.
TGTGCCAGCAGCCCCGGGGACTTCCCCTACGAGCAGTACTTC
CASSPGDFPYEQYF
>.|TRBV28|TRBJ2-7|.
TGTGCCAGCAGTTTCGGCTTATCCTACGAGCAGTACTTC
CASSFGLSYEQYF
>.|TRBV5-6|TRBJ2-7|TRBD1
TGTGCCAGCAGCTTAAGAGGGACAGGGTTGGACGAGCAGTACTTC
CASSLRGTGLDEQYF